The subject of this entry is one T cell receptor (beta chain). The repertoire was sequenced with immunoSEQ multiplex PCR; TCRdb's copy has only in-frame clones and lacks some. The table records roughly 2.5 million clones, more than 90% of them present only once. The V and J ends lost 5 bases and 2 bases, in that order; junction bases with no gene match: 8. The germline gives CDR1 MGHDK, CDR2 SYGVNS. The CDR3 spans 15 residues. The sample originates from a study of shared clonotypes between healthy human individuals. Overall study: Per-donor plates numbered three CD4 naive, three CD4 memory, two CD8 naive and one CD8 memory.

The genes are TRBV25-1 and TRBJ2-5; 7 bases are shared with TRBD2. The source is a man between 18 and 35 years old in good health. Sequencing input: naive CD4+ T cells sorted from blood. Regarding subset: CD45RA+ positively selected. In nucleotides, the CDR3 is TGTGCCAGCAGTAGGTCTAGCGGATCACAAGAGACCCAGTACTTC. Protein product: CASSRSSGSQETQYF.